This T cell receptor (beta chain) was captured by sequencing in a study of cytomegalovirus exposure and HLA in healthy donors. The study's findings and limits: In the analysis, some V segments, TRBV6-2 and TRBV6-3 included, were excluded as indistinguishable. It was likely that a cluster of highly shared sequence variants was a sequencing artifact. Immune exposure was documented only through CMV serostatus. Confirmation in vitro established that three CMV-associated chains were specific for CMV antigens.

As regards this clone: Its matching antigen is unknown.

CDR3 length: 16 amino acids. Between the trimmed V and J ends, which lost 6 bases and 0 bases, there was a span of 12 bases. The germline V gene has CDR1 SNHLY and CDR2 FYNNEI. Primers: 60 Vbeta forward and 13 Jbeta reverse. TCRdb's table, derived via immunoSEQ multiplex PCR, lists solely in-frame clones and lacks some. The table has some 120,000 clones, approximately 81% seen once. The sequenced material came from PBMCs. This sequence was found in a woman between 40 and 50 years old in good health and CMV-seronegative. The V and J genes are TRBV2 and TRBJ2-6; D is possibly TRBD1 (6 bases). The CDR3 is CASRGHPSSGANVLTF. The DNA of the CDR3 is TGTGCCAGCAGGGGACACCCGAGCTCTGGGGCCAACGTCCTGACTTTC.